This T cell receptor (beta chain) appears in the sequencing data of a study of blood T cells in healthy people across ages. This CDR3 spans 11 amino acids. The V segment lost 4 bases and the J segment 5 bases; nucleotides outside the gene matches: 0. Germline lookup yields CDR1 DFQATT and CDR2 SNEGSKA (reference sequence). In its sample, this clonotype was seen many times. What it recognizes is unknown. Findings of the study overall: Whereas aged donors had fewer naive CD4+ cells, long-lived donors had more of them and higher diversity. There was no known CMV status for donors, so expanded clonotype changes were possibly confounded.

Sample-barcoded 5' priming and a J-beta primer mix drove a second PCR of about 6 to 12 cycles. TCRdb ran MiXCR on the 5' RACE reads and lists one entry per CDR3 protein. The sample has about 380,000 distinct CDR3 sequences, about half seen once. Sequencing input: blood. The chain joins TRBV20-1 to TRBJ2-3, with 7 bases fitting TRBD2. The sequence was collected from a man aged 55 to 69 in good health. CDR3 in DNA: TGCAGTGCTACGGGGGGAGATACGCAGTATTTT. Translation: CSATGGDTQYF.